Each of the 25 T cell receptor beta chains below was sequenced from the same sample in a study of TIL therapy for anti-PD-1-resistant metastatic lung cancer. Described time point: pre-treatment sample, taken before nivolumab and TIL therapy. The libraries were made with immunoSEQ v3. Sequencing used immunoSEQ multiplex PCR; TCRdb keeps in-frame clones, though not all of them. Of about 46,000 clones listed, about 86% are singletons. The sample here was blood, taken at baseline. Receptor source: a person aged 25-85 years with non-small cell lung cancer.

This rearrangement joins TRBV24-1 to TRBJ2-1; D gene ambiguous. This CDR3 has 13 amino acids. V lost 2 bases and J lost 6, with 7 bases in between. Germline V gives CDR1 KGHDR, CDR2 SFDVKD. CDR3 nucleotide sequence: TGTGCCACCAGTGATTCTAACGGCAATGAGCAGTTCTTC. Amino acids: CATSDSNGNEQFF.

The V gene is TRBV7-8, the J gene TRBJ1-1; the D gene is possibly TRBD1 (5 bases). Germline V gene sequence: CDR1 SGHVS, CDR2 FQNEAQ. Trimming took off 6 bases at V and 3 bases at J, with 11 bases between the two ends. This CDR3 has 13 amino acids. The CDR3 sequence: CASRGWGDTEAFF. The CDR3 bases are TGTGCCAGCAGGGGATGGGGGGACACTGAAGCTTTCTTT. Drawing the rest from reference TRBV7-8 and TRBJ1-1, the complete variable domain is GAGVSQSPRYKVAKRGQDVALRCDPISGHVSLFWYQQALGQGPEFLTYFQNEAQLDKSGLPSDRFFAERPEGSVSTLKIQRTQQEDSAVYLCASRGWGDTEAFFGQGTRLTVV.

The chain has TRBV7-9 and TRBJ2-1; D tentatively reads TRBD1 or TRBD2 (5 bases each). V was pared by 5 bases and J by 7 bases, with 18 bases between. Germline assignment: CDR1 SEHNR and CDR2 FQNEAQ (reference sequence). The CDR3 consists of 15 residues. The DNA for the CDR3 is TGTGCCAGCAGCAACACCAGGGACCTAAAAAATGAGCAGTTCTTC. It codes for CASSNTRDLKNEQFF.

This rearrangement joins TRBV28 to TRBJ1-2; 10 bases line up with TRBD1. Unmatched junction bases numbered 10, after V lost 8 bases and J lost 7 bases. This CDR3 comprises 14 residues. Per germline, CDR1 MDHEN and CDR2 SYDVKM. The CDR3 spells CASGTTGGEFGYTF. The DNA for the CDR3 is TGTGCCAGCGGGACGACAGGGGGCGAGTTTGGCTACACCTTC.

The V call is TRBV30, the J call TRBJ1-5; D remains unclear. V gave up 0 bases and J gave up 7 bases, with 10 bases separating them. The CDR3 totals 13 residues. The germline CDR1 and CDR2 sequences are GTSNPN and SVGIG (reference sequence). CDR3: CAWSVGLDQPQHF. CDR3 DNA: TGTGCCTGGAGTGTTGGACTTGACCAGCCCCAGCATTTT. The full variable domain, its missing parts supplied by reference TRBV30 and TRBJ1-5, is SQTIHQWPATLVQPVGSPLSLECTVEGTSNPNLYWYRQAAGRGLQLLFYSVGIGQISSEVPQNLSASRPQDRQFILSSKKLLLSDSGFYLCAWSVGLDQPQHFGDGTRLSIL.

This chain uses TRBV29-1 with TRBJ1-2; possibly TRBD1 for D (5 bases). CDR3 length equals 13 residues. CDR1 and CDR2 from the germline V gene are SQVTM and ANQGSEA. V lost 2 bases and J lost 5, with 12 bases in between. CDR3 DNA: TGCAGCGTTGAATGGTTGGCAGGGTATGGCTACACCTTC. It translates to CSVEWLAGYGYTF.

DNA for the CDR3: TGTGCCAGCAGTTTTACAGGGGAAGGCTCACCCCTCCACTTT. As protein: CASSFTGEGSPLHF. V and J are TRBV6-5 and TRBJ1-6, with 7 positions matching TRBD1. CDR3 length: 14 amino acids. The germline V gene encodes CDR1 MNHEY and CDR2 SVGAGI. J was trimmed by 10 bases and V by 4 bases; bases with no gene match: 7.

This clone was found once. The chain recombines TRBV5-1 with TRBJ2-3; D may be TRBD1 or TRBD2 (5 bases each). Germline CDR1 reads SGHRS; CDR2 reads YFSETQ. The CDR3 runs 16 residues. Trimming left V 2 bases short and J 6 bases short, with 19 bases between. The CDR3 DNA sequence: TGCGCCAGCAGCTTTACAGGTGACTACGGATTGGATACGCAGTATTTT. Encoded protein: CASSFTGDYGLDTQYF.

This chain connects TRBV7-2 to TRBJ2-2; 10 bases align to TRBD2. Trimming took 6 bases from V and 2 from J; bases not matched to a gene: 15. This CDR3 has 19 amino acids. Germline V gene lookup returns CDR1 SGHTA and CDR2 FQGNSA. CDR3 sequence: CASRPGWGSGGRNTGELFF. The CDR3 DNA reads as TGTGCCAGCAGGCCTGGTTGGGGTAGCGGGGGGCGAAACACCGGGGAGCTGTTTTTT.

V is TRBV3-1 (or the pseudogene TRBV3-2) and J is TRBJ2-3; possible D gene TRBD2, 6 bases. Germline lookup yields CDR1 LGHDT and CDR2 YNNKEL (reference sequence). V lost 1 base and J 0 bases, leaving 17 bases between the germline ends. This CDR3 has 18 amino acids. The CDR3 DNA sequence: TGTGCCAGCAGCCAAGCCTTGGGAGTCGGGACTAGCACAGATACGCAGTATTTT. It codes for CASSQALGVGTSTDTQYF.

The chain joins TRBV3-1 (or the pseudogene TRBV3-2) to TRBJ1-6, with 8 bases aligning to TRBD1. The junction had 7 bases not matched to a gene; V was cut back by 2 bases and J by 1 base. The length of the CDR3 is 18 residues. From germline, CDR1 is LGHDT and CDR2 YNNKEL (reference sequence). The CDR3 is CASSQWLGQDSYNSPLHF. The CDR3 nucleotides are TGTGCCAGCAGCCAATGGTTGGGACAGGATTCCTATAATTCACCCCTCCACTTT.

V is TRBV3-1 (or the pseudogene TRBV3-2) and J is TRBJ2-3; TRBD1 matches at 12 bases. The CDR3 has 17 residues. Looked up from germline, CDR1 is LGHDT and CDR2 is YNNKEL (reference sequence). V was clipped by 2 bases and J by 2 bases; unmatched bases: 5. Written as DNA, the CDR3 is TGTGCCAGCAGCCAACCGGGACAGGGGGCCTACACAGATACGCAGTATTTT. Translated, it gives CASSQPGQGAYTDTQYF.

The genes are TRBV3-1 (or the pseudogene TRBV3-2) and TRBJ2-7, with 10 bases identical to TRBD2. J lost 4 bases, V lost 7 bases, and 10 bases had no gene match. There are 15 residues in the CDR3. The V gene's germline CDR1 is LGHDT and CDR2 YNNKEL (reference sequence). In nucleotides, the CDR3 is TGTGCCAGCAACCGCCTCGGACTAGCGGTTTACGAGCAGTACTTC. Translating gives CASNRLGLAVYEQYF.

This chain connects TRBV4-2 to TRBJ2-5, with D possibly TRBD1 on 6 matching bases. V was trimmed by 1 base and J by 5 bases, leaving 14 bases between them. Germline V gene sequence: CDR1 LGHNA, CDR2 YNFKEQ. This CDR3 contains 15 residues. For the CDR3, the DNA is TGTGCCAGCAGCCAAGGGGGGCCCAACTGGGAGACCCAGTACTTC. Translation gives CASSQGGPNWETQYF.

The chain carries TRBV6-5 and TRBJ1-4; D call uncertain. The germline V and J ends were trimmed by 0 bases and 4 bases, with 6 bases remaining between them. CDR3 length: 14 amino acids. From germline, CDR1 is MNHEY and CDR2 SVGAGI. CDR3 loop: CASSYSQLNEKLFF. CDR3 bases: TGTGCCAGCAGTTACTCACAGCTTAATGAAAAACTGTTTTTT.

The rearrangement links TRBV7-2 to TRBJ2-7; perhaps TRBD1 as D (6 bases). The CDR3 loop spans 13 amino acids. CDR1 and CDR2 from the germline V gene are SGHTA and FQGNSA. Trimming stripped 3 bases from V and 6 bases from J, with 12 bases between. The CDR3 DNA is TGTGCCAGCAGCTTCCCGGGACACTCCGAGCAGTACTTC. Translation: CASSFPGHSEQYF.

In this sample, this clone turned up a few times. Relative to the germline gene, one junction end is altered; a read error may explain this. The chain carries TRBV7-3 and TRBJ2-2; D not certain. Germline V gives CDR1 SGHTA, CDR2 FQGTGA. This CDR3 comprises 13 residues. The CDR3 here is CATSTPNTGELFF. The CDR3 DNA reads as TGTGCCACCAGCACGCCGAACACCGGGGAGCTGTTTTTT.

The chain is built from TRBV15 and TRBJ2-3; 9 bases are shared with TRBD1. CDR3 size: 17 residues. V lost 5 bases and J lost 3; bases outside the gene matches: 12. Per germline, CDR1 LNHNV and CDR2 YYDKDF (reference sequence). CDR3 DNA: TGTGCCACCAGCTATGGGACAGGGACATATGTTACAGATACGCAGTATTTT. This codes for CATSYGTGTYVTDTQYF.

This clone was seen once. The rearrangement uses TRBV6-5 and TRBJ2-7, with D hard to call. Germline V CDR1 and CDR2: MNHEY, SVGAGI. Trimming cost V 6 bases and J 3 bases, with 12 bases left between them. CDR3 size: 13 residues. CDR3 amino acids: CASRRTVNYEQYF. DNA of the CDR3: TGTGCCAGCAGACGCACAGTAAACTACGAGCAGTACTTC.

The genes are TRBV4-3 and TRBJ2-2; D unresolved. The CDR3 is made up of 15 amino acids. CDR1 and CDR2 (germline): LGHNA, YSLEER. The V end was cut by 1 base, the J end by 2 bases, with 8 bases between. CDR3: CASSQGAANTGELFF. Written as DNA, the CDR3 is TGCGCCAGCAGCCAAGGGGCAGCTAACACCGGGGAGCTGTTTTTT.

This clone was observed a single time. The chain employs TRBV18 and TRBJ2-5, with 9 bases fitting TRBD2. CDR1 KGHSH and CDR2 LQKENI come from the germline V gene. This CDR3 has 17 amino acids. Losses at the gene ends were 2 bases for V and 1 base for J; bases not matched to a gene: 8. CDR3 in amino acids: CASSPGWLAGSQETQYF. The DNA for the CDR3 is TGTGCCAGCTCACCAGGCTGGCTAGCGGGGAGCCAAGAGACCCAGTACTTC.

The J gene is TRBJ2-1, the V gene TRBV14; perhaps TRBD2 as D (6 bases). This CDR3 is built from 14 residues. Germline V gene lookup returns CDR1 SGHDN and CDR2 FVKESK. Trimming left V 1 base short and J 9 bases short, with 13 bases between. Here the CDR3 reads CASSQATSGVEQFF. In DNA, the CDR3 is TGTGCCAGCAGCCAAGCCACCTCGGGGGTTGAGCAGTTCTTC. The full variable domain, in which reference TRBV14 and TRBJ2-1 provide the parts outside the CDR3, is EAGVTQFPSHSVIEKGQTVTLRCDPISGHDNLYWYRRVMGKEIKFLLHFVKESKQDESGMPNNRFLAERTGGTYSTLKVQPAELEDSGVYFCASSQATSGVEQFFGPGTRLTVL.

Here the CDR3 reads CASSERADNGYTF. In nucleotides, the CDR3 is TGTGCCAGCAGTGAAAGGGCCGATAATGGCTACACCTTC. The rearrangement links TRBV6-1 to TRBJ1-2; D unclear. The CDR3 contains 13 residues. Per the germline V gene, CDR1 is MNHNS and CDR2 is SASEGT. The V gene lost 2 bases and the J gene lost 6 bases, with 10 bases spanning the gap.

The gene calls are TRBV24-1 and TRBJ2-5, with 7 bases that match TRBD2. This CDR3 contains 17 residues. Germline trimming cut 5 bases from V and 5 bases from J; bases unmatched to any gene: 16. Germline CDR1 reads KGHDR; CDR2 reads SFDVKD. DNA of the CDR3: TGTGCCACCAGTGCCCCTTCGGGGGGAGGGGCGCGGGAGACCCAGTACTTC. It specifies CATSAPSGGGARETQYF.

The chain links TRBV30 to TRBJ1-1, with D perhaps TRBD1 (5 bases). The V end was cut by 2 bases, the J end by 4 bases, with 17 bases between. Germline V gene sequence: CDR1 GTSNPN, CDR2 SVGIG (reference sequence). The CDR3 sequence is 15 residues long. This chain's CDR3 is CAWSTPIDSTTEAFF. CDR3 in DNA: TGTGCCTGGAGTACCCCTATAGACAGCACCACTGAAGCTTTCTTT.